A single sample gave rise to the 2 T cell receptor beta chains below, sequenced in a study of patients and donors after allogeneic stem cell transplantation. A single record per CDR3 protein comes from TCRdb applying MiXCR to the RT-PCR reads. The table includes 190,000 or so distinct CDR3 sequences, approximately 41% detected once. Sequenced material: blood, either unsorted or a sorted T cell fraction (not recorded which). These receptor sequences come from a human donor who was either an allogeneic HSCT recipient or a stem cell or donor lymphocyte infusion donor (not recorded which). It is not recorded whose cells these are; they may come from a transplant donor.

CDR3 sequence: CASSFYKNTEAFF. The CDR3 nucleotides read TGCGCCAGCAGCTTCTACAAGAACACTGAAGCTTTCTTT. This chain uses TRBV5-1 with TRBJ1-1; no clear D. Trimming removed 2 bases from V and 1 base from J, with 6 bases in between. The CDR3 covers 13 residues. CDR1 is SGHRS and CDR2 is YFSETQ in the germline V gene.

This clonotype was counted only a few times. V and J are TRBV20-1 and TRBJ1-5; 7 bases are a match to TRBD1. V shed 4 bases and J 3 bases; nucleotides not matched to a gene: 3. Germline lookup yields CDR1 DFQATT and CDR2 SNEGSKA (reference sequence). This CDR3 contains 13 residues. The CDR3 nucleotides read TGCAGTGCTACCCAGGGGGACAATCAGCCCCAGCATTTT. The encoded protein is CSATQGDNQPQHF.